The 30 T cell receptor beta chains below all came from one sample that was sequenced in a study of technical replicates of blood from four donors listed by TCRdb under 2017. Libraries came from the immunoSEQ multiplex PCR assay. Held by TCRdb, this immuneACCESS table contains in-frame sequences only and omits some clones. Under half of the omission traces to an unresolved V gene where checked; the cause of the rest is unknown. Here the sample has over 55,000 clones; about 95% occur a single time. Of the sample, around 3% falls within the top ten clones. Sample: PBMCs. These receptor sequences come from a human donor in good health. Some clones in this sample may be carry-over from other donors' samples.

The genes are TRBV29-1 and TRBJ1-1; maybe TRBD1 (6 bases). CDR1 and CDR2 from the germline V gene are SQVTM and ANQGSEA. Trimming shortened V by 5 bases and J by 1 base, and 11 bases separated the two germline ends. The CDR3 runs 13 residues. CDR3 in DNA: TGCAGCGTTCTATGGACAGCGAACACTGAAGCTTTCTTT. Translation: CSVLWTANTEAFF.

The chain has TRBV2 and TRBJ2-1; 8 nucleotides agree with TRBD1. This CDR3 contains 15 residues. Germline CDR1 and CDR2: SNHLY and FYNNEI. V shed 5 bases, J shed 8 bases, and the junction held 11 bases outside the gene matches. CDR3 DNA sequence: TGTGCCAGCAGTTTAGGACAGGGCGACCGGGATGAGCAGTTCTTC. Residues: CASSLGQGDRDEQFF.

The chain employs TRBV6-5 and TRBJ1-1, with D hard to call. V was trimmed by 0 bases and J by 8 bases, leaving 10 bases between them. From germline, CDR1 is MNHEY and CDR2 SVGAGI. CDR3 size: 13 residues. The CDR3 is CASSYSTLREAFF. The CDR3 region has the DNA TGTGCCAGCAGTTACTCGACTCTCAGAGAAGCTTTCTTT.

V gene TRBV7-8 combines with J gene TRBJ2-1, with TRBD2 matching over 8 bases. Germline values: CDR1 SGHVS, CDR2 FQNEAQ. The CDR3 is 14 amino acids. Trimming took 5 bases from V and 8 from J; bases not matched to a gene: 8. This chain's CDR3 is CASSHGTRKDEQFF. The CDR3 DNA reads as TGTGCCAGCAGCCACGGGACTAGGAAGGATGAGCAGTTCTTC.

DNA for the CDR3: TGTGCCAGCAGCTTGCTTGGGGGGGAGCAGTACTTC. As protein: CASSLLGGEQYF. The chain couples TRBV5-4 to TRBJ2-7; possibly TRBD2 for D (6 bases). The CDR3 sequence is 12 residues long. CDR1 is SGHNT and CDR2 is YYREEE in the germline V gene (reference sequence). V was clipped by 1 base and J by 7 bases, with 9 bases between them.

This clone appeared a few times. The chain is built from TRBV11-2 and TRBJ2-7, with 13 bases identical to TRBD2. CDR3 length: 16 residues. The J segment lost 3 bases and the V segment lost 2 bases, leaving 4 bases of the junction unmatched. Germline values: CDR1 SGHAT, CDR2 FQNNGV. DNA for the CDR3: TGTGCCAGCAGCTTACCGGGACTAGCGGGACGCTACGAGCAGTACTTC. Translating it yields CASSLPGLAGRYEQYF.

V is TRBV7-7 and J is TRBJ2-5; D unclear. The ends were cut back, 2 bases at V and 5 bases at J, with 9 bases in the middle. The CDR3 is 13 residues long. Germline values: CDR1 SSHAT, CDR2 FNYEAQ (reference sequence). CDR3 sequence (DNA): TGTGCCAGCAGCTTAAGTCCGAGGGAGACCCAGTACTTC. Its protein product is CASSLSPRETQYF.

This clone was seen only once. The V gene is TRBV6-1, the J gene TRBJ1-3; no definite D call. The ends were cut back, 2 bases at V and 0 bases at J, with 11 bases in the middle. CDR3 length: 16 residues. The germline V gene encodes CDR1 MNHNS and CDR2 SASEGT. CDR3 nucleotide sequence: TGTGCCAGCAGTGAATGGTTCGTAGACTCTGGAAACACCATATATTTT. This gives the protein CASSEWFVDSGNTIYF.

The chain uses TRBV10-3 and TRBJ2-7; no clear D gene. The germline gives CDR1 ENHRY, CDR2 SYGVKD. CDR3 length: 14 amino acids. Trimming stripped 4 bases from V and 0 bases from J, with 10 bases between. CDR3 region: CAISGRDSSYEQYF. DNA of the CDR3: TGTGCCATCAGTGGCCGAGATAGCTCCTACGAGCAGTACTTC.

The J gene is TRBJ1-5, the V gene TRBV6-1; D possibly corresponds to TRBD1 (5 bases). V lost 6 bases and J 0 bases, leaving 6 bases between the germline ends. The CDR3 totals 13 residues. CDR1 MNHNS and CDR2 SASEGT come from the germline V gene. Written as DNA, the CDR3 is TGTGCCAGCAGACAGGATAGCAATCAGCCCCAGCATTTT. This codes for CASRQDSNQPQHF.

This clone was detected only once. This chain connects TRBV5-1 to TRBJ1-2, with D maybe TRBD1 (5 bases). The germline V gene encodes CDR1 SGHRS and CDR2 YFSETQ. V was pared by 4 bases and J by 5 bases, with 9 bases between. The CDR3 loop spans 12 amino acids. In DNA, the CDR3 is TGCGCCAGCAGCCAGGGCCAGTATGGCTACACCTTC. This sequence encodes CASSQGQYGYTF.

The chain has TRBV19 and TRBJ1-1, with D possibly TRBD1 on 5 matching bases. V lost 4 bases and J lost 5, with 14 bases in between. Looked up from germline, CDR1 is LNHDA and CDR2 is SQIVND (reference sequence). The CDR3 is 14 amino acids. CDR3 residues: CASSTFGGRTEAFF. The CDR3 DNA follows: TGTGCCAGTAGTACATTCGGGGGGAGAACTGAAGCTTTCTTT.

V gene TRBV6-5 combines with J gene TRBJ2-3; 11 positions match TRBD2. This CDR3 region has 15 residues. Germline V gene data show CDR1 as MNHEY and CDR2 as SVGAGI. V lost 6 bases, J lost 6 bases, and 8 bases stayed unmatched. CDR3: CASRTTSGVRDTQYF. CDR3 nucleotides: TGTGCCAGCAGAACGACTAGCGGGGTTCGTGATACGCAGTATTTT.

The rearrangement uses TRBV29-1 and TRBJ2-5; 9 nucleotides align to TRBD2. The CDR3 loop spans 14 amino acids. V dropped 6 bases and J dropped 6; count of bases not matched to a gene: 11. CDR1 is SQVTM and CDR2 is ANQGSEA in the germline V gene. The CDR3 here is CSVGVAGVLQTQYF. The CDR3 region has the DNA TGCAGCGTCGGGGTAGCGGGAGTCTTGCAGACCCAGTACTTC.

The J gene is TRBJ1-6, the V gene TRBV9; 8 positions match TRBD1. The CDR3 sequence is 16 residues long. From germline, CDR1 is SGDLS and CDR2 YYNGEE. The trim removed 4 bases at V and 0 bases at J, leaving 3 bases unmatched. Written as DNA, the CDR3 is TGTGCCAGCAGCCGGACAGGGAGCTCCTATAATTCACCCCTCCACTTT. This gives the protein CASSRTGSSYNSPLHF.

CDR3 DNA sequence: TGTGCCAGTGAAATATGGACTTGTGGCTACACCTTC. It translates to CASEIWTCGYTF. J is TRBJ1-2 and V is TRBV6-4; D is unclear. This CDR3 has 12 residues. Trimming cost V 9 bases and J 7 bases, with 15 bases left between them. Germline V gene sequence: CDR1 MRHNA, CDR2 SNTAGT.

The chain carries TRBV7-2 and TRBJ2-5; D gene unclear. The CDR3 sequence is 13 residues long. V was pared by 5 bases and J by 3 bases, with 10 bases between. Germline assignment: CDR1 SGHTA and CDR2 FQGNSA. The chain's CDR3 is CASSPPNEETQYF. CDR3 bases: TGTGCCAGCAGCCCCCCCAATGAAGAGACCCAGTACTTC.

This clone was observed a handful of times. The V gene is TRBV27, the J gene TRBJ2-7; possible D gene TRBD1, 5 bases. The CDR3 has 15 residues. Between the trimmed V and J ends, which lost 3 bases and 8 bases, there was a span of 20 bases. CDR1 is MNHEY, CDR2 SMNVEV, per germline (reference sequence). CDR3 sequence reads: CASSFTAGPLGKQYF. Here the CDR3 DNA reads TGTGCCAGCAGTTTCACGGCAGGGCCTCTAGGCAAGCAGTACTTC.

V and J are TRBV10-3 and TRBJ1-1, with 8 bases matching TRBD1. Trimming removed 6 bases from V and 1 base from J; junction bases left unmatched: 4. Germline values: CDR1 ENHRY, CDR2 SYGVKD. The CDR3 spans 14 residues. CDR3 sequence (DNA): TGTGCCATCAGGGGAACAGGGGGGAACACTGAAGCTTTCTTT. It yields the protein CAIRGTGGNTEAFF.

This sequence joins TRBV9 and TRBJ1-1; the match to TRBD1 covers 7 bases. Germline lookup yields CDR1 SGDLS and CDR2 YYNGEE. Trimming at V came to 3 bases and at J to 5 bases, leaving 7 bases not matched to a gene. This CDR3 is built from 14 residues. CDR3 sequence reads: CASSARTGGTEAFF. CDR3 in DNA: TGTGCCAGCAGCGCCAGGACAGGAGGGACTGAAGCTTTCTTT.

This chain joins TRBV11-3 and TRBJ2-3; no clear D gene. This CDR3 contains 13 residues. CDR1 is SGHNT and CDR2 is YENEEA in the germline V gene. V was trimmed by 4 bases and J by 8 bases, leaving 13 bases between them. Here the CDR3 reads CASSSRGTATQYF. DNA for the CDR3: TGTGCCAGCAGCTCTAGAGGAACGGCTACGCAGTATTTT. Supplemented by reference TRBV11-3 and TRBJ2-3, the full variable domain reads EAGVVQSPRYKIIEKKQPVAFWCNPISGHNTLYWYLQNLGQGPELLIRYENEEAVDDSQLPKDRFSAERLKGVDSTLKIQPAELGDSAVYLCASSSRGTATQYFGPGTRLTVL.

Only one count was recorded for this clone. This chain links TRBV4-3 with TRBJ1-3, with D tentatively TRBD1 (5 bases). The CDR3 covers 15 residues. V dropped 3 bases and J dropped 0 bases, with 9 bases sitting between them. Germline V gives CDR1 LGHNA, CDR2 YSLEER. CDR3 coding DNA: TGCGCCAGCAGCCAGCAGGGCCTCTCTGGAAACACCATATATTTT. This codes for CASSQQGLSGNTIYF.

The chain joins TRBV7-2 to TRBJ1-1; no clear D gene. Per the germline V gene, CDR1 is SGHTA and CDR2 is FQGNSA. Trimming cost V 3 bases and J 3 bases, with 8 bases left between them. The CDR3 is 13 amino acids. Written as DNA, the CDR3 is TGTGCCAGCAGCTTTGGCGGTGACACTGAAGCTTTCTTT. Translating gives CASSFGGDTEAFF.

The chain uses TRBV18 and TRBJ1-1; D gene unclear. This CDR3 has 14 residues. Germline V CDR1 and CDR2: KGHSH, LQKENI. V dropped 4 bases and J dropped 2 bases, with 11 bases sitting between them. The DNA of the CDR3 is TGTGCCAGCTCACGAACAACCTCAAACACTGAAGCTTTCTTT. It codes for CASSRTTSNTEAFF. The entire variable domain, with the rest obtained from reference TRBV18 and TRBJ1-1, is as follows: NAGVMQNPRHLVRRRGQEARLRCSPMKGHSHVYWYRQLPEEGLKFMVYLQKENIIDESGMPKERFSAEFPKEGPSILRIQQVVRGDSAAYFCASSRTTSNTEAFFGQGTRLTVV.

The chain has TRBV6-5 and TRBJ1-1; D possibly corresponds to TRBD1 (5 bases). This CDR3 is 15 amino acids long. Trimming shortened V by 7 bases and J by 5 bases, and 20 bases separated the two germline ends. CDR1 MNHEY and CDR2 SVGAGI come from the germline V gene. The CDR3 DNA reads TGTGCCAGCATCGGAGGTAACGGGGGTAGGACTGAAGCTTTCTTT. Its translation: CASIGGNGGRTEAFF.

The genes are TRBV6-5 and TRBJ2-7, with 8 bases identical to TRBD2. The germline V gene encodes CDR1 MNHEY and CDR2 SVGAGI. The J segment lost 2 bases and the V segment lost 5 bases, leaving 8 bases of the junction unmatched. The CDR3 length is 15 residues. CDR3 residues: CASSVRREDTYEQYF. DNA for the CDR3: TGTGCCAGCAGTGTCCGGCGGGAGGATACCTACGAGCAGTACTTC.

The chain couples TRBV2 to TRBJ1-1, with 11 bases lining up with TRBD1. Germline assignment: CDR1 SNHLY and CDR2 FYNNEI. CDR3 length: 15 amino acids. The ends lost 5 bases at V and 1 base at J; junction bases unmatched: 3. DNA for the CDR3: TGTGCCAGCAGTCGGGACAGGGGGGCGAACACTGAAGCTTTCTTT. Protein: CASSRDRGANTEAFF. The whole variable domain, filled in from reference TRBV2 and TRBJ1-1, reads EPEVTQTPSHQVTQMGQEVILRCVPISNHLYFYWYRQILGQKVEFLVSFYNNEISEKSEIFDDQFSVERPDGSNFTLKIRSTKLEDSAMYFCASSRDRGANTEAFFGQGTRLTVV.

Here the CDR3 reads CASSTTGGGEKLFF. DNA of the CDR3: TGTGCCAGCAGTACCACAGGGGGCGGTGAAAAACTGTTTTTT. The chain carries TRBV6-5 and TRBJ1-4; 9 bases match TRBD1. Trimming cost V 5 bases and J 7 bases; bases outside gene matches: 5. CDR1 and CDR2 (germline): MNHEY, SVGAGI. CDR3 length: 14 amino acids.

The V gene is TRBV7-6, the J gene TRBJ2-1; 8 bases fit TRBD1. The CDR3 consists of 13 residues. Germline CDR1 is SGHVS and CDR2 is FNYEAQ. With 4 bases clipped from V and 9 bases from J, the junction kept 5 bases outside the gene matches. The CDR3 DNA reads TGTGCCAGCAGCTATGACAGGGGTAGTGAGCAGTTCTTC. Translated: CASSYDRGSEQFF. Variable domain in full (rest from reference TRBV7-6 and TRBJ2-1): GAGVSQSPRYKVTKRGQDVALRCDPISGHVSLYWYRQALGQGPEFLTYFNYEAQQDKSGLPNDRFSAERPEGSISTLTIQRTEQRDSAMYRCASSYDRGSEQFFGPGTRLTVL.

V and J are TRBV18 and TRBJ2-7, with 12 nucleotides matching TRBD1. Germline V gene lookup returns CDR1 KGHSH and CDR2 LQKENI. With V trimmed by 8 bases and J by 2 bases, 7 bases remained unmatched. The CDR3 runs to 15 residues. CDR3 nucleotide sequence: TGTGCCAGCGCACAAGGGGACAGGGGGCCCTACGAGCAGTACTTC. Translated, it gives CASAQGDRGPYEQYF.